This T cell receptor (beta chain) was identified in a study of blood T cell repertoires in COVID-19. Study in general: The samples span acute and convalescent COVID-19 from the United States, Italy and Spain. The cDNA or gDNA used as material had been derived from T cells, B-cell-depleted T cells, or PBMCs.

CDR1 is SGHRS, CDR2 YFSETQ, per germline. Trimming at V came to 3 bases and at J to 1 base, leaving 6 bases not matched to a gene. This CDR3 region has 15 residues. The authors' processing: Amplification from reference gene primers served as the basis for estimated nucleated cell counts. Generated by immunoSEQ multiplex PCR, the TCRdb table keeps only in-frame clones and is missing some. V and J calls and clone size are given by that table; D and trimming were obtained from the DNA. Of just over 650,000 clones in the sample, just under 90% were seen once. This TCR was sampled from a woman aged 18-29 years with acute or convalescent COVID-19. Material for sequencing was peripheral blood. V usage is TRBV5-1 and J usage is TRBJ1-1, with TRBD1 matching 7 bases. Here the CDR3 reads CASSSQTGPNTEAFF. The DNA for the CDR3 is TGCGCCAGCAGCTCCCAGACAGGGCCGAACACTGAAGCTTTCTTT.